Listed below are T cell receptor beta chains from one sample, sequenced in a study of blood T cells in healthy people across ages. From the 5' RACE reads, TCRdb called clonotypes with MiXCR, one entry per CDR3 protein. The sample contains roughly 1.5 million distinct CDR3 sequences, approximately 43% of which appear only once. The sequencing sample was made of blood. Receptor source: a young woman in good health. CDR3s include the opening cysteine and the closing phenylalanine or tryptophan. D genes are given only for firm matches. Clone size is stated in some rows and not others, as once, few, many or a class when expanded.

>-|TRBV7-2|TRBJ1-1|-
TGTGCCAGCAGCTTACCGGTTGATAGGATGAACACTGAAGCTTTCTTT
CASSLPVDRMNTEAFF
>-|TRBV10-3|TRBJ2-3|TRBD1
TGTGCCATCAGTGGCTTACAGGGGCTCACAGATACGCAGTATTTT
CAISGLQGLTDTQYF
>-|TRBV3-1|TRBJ1-2|-
TGTGCCAGCAGCGAAGCCTGTGGCTACACCTTC
CASSEACGYTF
>few|TRBV6-1|TRBJ2-7|-
TGTGCCAGCTTCCTGTACGAGCAGTACTTC
CASFLYEQYF
>-|TRBV12-3/TRBV12-4|TRBJ2-5|-
TGTGCCAGCAATGCGCTGCAAGAAGAGACCCAGTACTTC
CASNALQEETQYF
>-|TRBV19|TRBJ2-7|-
TGTGCCAGTACCCCAGGGGGGGACAGCACCTACGAGCAGTACTTC
CASTPGGDSTYEQYF
>few|TRBV19|TRBJ1-4|-
TGTGCCAGTAGTAGGATCTCAAATAATGAAAAACTGTTTTTT
CASSRISNNEKLFF
>-|TRBV6-6|TRBJ1-2|TRBD1
TGTGCCAGCACGCGACAGGGGGCTAACTATGGCTGCACCTTC
CASTRQGANYGCTF
>-|TRBV18|TRBJ2-1|-
TGTGCCAGCTCACCCTTTCTCCCGGGCTCCTTCTCCTACAATGAGCAGTTCTTC
CASSPFLPGSFSYNEQFF
>-|TRBV20-1|TRBJ2-7|-
TGCAGTGCTAGAGGCCTTCTCCGCCAAGGCTACGAGCAGTACTTC
CSARGLLRQGYEQYF
>-|TRBV5-1|TRBJ1-5|-
TGCGCCAGCAGCTTGGATGGGGGGACGAAAAATCAGCCCCAGCATTTT
CASSLDGGTKNQPQHF
>few|TRBV9|TRBJ2-7|-
TGTGCCAGCAGCACCAATGCCTACGAGCAGTACTTC
CASSTNAYEQYF
>-|TRBV19|TRBJ2-1|-
TGTGCCAGTAGTGCGGGACCCCTCTATGGTTACAATGAGCAGTTCTTC
CASSAGPLYGYNEQFF
>-|TRBV29-1|TRBJ1-4|TRBD1
TGCAGCGCCCGGACAGGGGGGGGCCCGGAGGAAAAACTGTTTTTT
CSARTGGGPEEKLFF
>few|TRBV5-5|TRBJ2-3|-
TGTGCCAGCAGCTTGGGCAGAATGAACACAGATACGCAGTATTTT
CASSLGRMNTDTQYF
>-|TRBV9|TRBJ2-3|TRBD1
TGTGCCAGCAGCGAGACAGGGGGCGCGAGGACAGATACGCAGTATTTT
CASSETGGARTDTQYF
>-|TRBV5-1|TRBJ2-6|TRBD1
TGCGTCAGCAGCTTAAGAATAGGGGGCGATGGGGCCAACGTCCTGACTTTC
CVSSLRIGGDGANVLTF
>-|TRBV6-4|TRBJ2-2|-
TGTGCCAGCAGTGGAGGGGATGCCGGGGAGCTGTTTTTT
CASSGGDAGELFF
>-|TRBV28|TRBJ2-7|TRBD2
TGTGCCAGCAGTCCCTCGGGACTAGCGAAGTACGAGCAGTACTTC
CASSPSGLAKYEQYF
>few|TRBV5-5|TRBJ2-7|-
TGTGCCAGCAGCTGGGGGAAAAACGAGCAGTACTTC
CASSWGKNEQYF
>few|TRBV7-8|TRBJ2-5|TRBD2
TGTGCCAGCCAAACGACTAGCGGGTTGGGTGAGACCCAGTACTTC
CASQTTSGLGETQYF
>-|TRBV7-9|TRBJ1-4|TRBD1
TGTGCCAGCAGCGCACTCCAGGGGGGAAAACTGTTTTTT
CASSALQGGKLFF
>-|TRBV20-1|TRBJ2-7|TRBD2
TGCAGTGCTACGAAAGCGGGAGGGTCCTACAATGAGCAGTACTTC
CSATKAGGSYNEQYF